Following are 18 T cell receptor beta chains from one sample sequenced in a study of control samples from healthy donors and cancer patients. Profiled with immunoSEQ multiplex PCR; TCRdb holds only in-frame clones, not every one. The table lists about 110,000 clones, just over 90% of them singletons. The sequencing sample was made of blood. All receptors come from a human donor in good health. The donor label of this sample is uncertain.

This clone was observed once. V is TRBV11-2 and J is TRBJ2-5, with D possibly being TRBD1 (6 bases). The CDR3 is made up of 14 amino acids. Germline CDR1 reads SGHAT; CDR2 reads FQNNGV. Trimming pared 5 bases from V and 4 bases from J, leaving 14 bases between. The CDR3 DNA sequence: TGTGCCAGCAGCAAGAACAGGGCACCAGAGACCCAGTACTTC. Translating gives CASSKNRAPETQYF.

This clone has only one observation. The chain carries TRBV6-5 and TRBJ2-3, with 9 nucleotides matching TRBD2. The CDR3 extends over 15 amino acids. The germline V gene has CDR1 MNHEY and CDR2 SVGAGI. The ends lost 8 bases at V and 0 bases at J; junction bases unmatched: 6. Here the CDR3 DNA reads TGTGCCAGCTTAGCGGGGGTGGCTAGCACAGATACGCAGTATTTT. This encodes CASLAGVASTDTQYF.

This clone has more than one count but fewer than ten. This sequence joins TRBV3-1 (or the pseudogene TRBV3-2) and TRBJ1-6, with D unclear. The CDR3 is 14 residues long. The ends were cut back, 6 bases at V and 6 bases at J, with 12 bases in the middle. Per germline, CDR1 LGHDT and CDR2 YNNKEL (reference sequence). CDR3 region: CASSQQGVNSPLHF. CDR3 in DNA: TGTGCCAGCAGTCAACAAGGAGTTAATTCACCCCTCCACTTT.

The gene calls are TRBV28 and TRBJ1-2; 8 bases are a match to TRBD1. The V gene's germline CDR1 is MDHEN and CDR2 SYDVKM. CDR3 length: 17 amino acids. J gave up 3 bases and V 6 bases, and 15 bases lay outside the gene matches. The CDR3 DNA is TGTGCCAGCAGGACCGGGGACAGGCTCTTGATCGACTATGGCTACACCTTC. Translating it yields CASRTGDRLLIDYGYTF.

In the case of this clone: One end of the junction fails to match germline, which may point to a read error. This chain uses TRBV2 with TRBJ1-1; TRBD1 might be the D (5 bases). This CDR3 comprises 11 residues. The germline CDR1 and CDR2 sequences are SNHLY and FYNNEI. As DNA, the CDR3 is TGTGCCAGCAGTAACGACCTCAGGGCCAACTTT. This sequence encodes CASSNDLRANF.

V gene TRBV2 combines with J gene TRBJ1-5, with D unclear. The germline gives CDR1 SNHLY, CDR2 FYNNEI. V was shortened by 11 bases and J by 4 bases, with 15 bases between the two germline ends. The CDR3 runs to 13 residues. The CDR3 protein is CAASRARNQPQHF. The CDR3, as DNA: TGTGCCGCCTCTCGGGCGAGGAATCAGCCCCAGCATTTT.

The chain recombines TRBV7-9 with TRBJ2-5; 7 bases are a match to TRBD1. Germline lookup yields CDR1 SEHNR and CDR2 FQNEAQ (reference sequence). Losses at the gene ends were 5 bases for V and 4 bases for J; bases not matched to a gene: 7. This CDR3 has 14 amino acids. In nucleotides, the CDR3 is TGTGCCAGCAGCGTCCGACAGGGTGGAGAGACCCAGTACTTC. Translating it yields CASSVRQGGETQYF.

The chain carries TRBV4-1 and TRBJ2-3; TRBD1 might be the D (5 bases). The CDR3 is 16 amino acids. V was clipped by 0 bases and J by 3 bases, with 13 bases between them. CDR1 is MGHRA and CDR2 is YSYEKL in the germline V gene. Here the CDR3 DNA reads TGCGCCAGCAGCCAAGAATCAGCTAGGGGAACAGATACGCAGTATTTT. Translated, it gives CASSQESARGTDTQYF.

This rearrangement joins TRBV7-8 to TRBJ1-3, with 8 positions matching TRBD1. This CDR3 contains 14 residues. Germline V gives CDR1 SGHVS, CDR2 FQNEAQ. Trimming removed 4 bases from V and 2 bases from J; junction bases left unmatched: 1. The CDR3 nucleotides are TGTGCCAGCAGCTCGACAGGGGCTGGAAACACCATATATTTT. Translation gives CASSSTGAGNTIYF. The complete variable domain, with remaining parts taken from reference TRBV7-8 and TRBJ1-3, reads GAGVSQSPRYKVAKRGQDVALRCDPISGHVSLFWYQQALGQGPEFLTYFQNEAQLDKSGLPSDRFFAERPEGSVSTLKIQRTQQEDSAVYLCASSSTGAGNTIYFGEGSWLTVV.

This chain joins TRBV20-1 and TRBJ2-1; D may match TRBD1 or TRBD2 (5 bases each). The ends were cut back, 3 bases at V and 3 bases at J, with 12 bases in the middle. This CDR3 is built from 14 residues. CDR1 and CDR2 (germline): DFQATT, SNEGSKA (reference sequence). The CDR3 DNA reads as TGCAGTGCTAGTTCGAGCGGACACTACAATGAGCAGTTCTTC. Protein product: CSASSSGHYNEQFF.

The chain combines TRBV5-5 with TRBJ1-3, with D unclear. CDR3 size: 14 residues. Trimming removed 0 bases at V and 0 bases at J, with 4 bases between. CDR1 is SGHKS and CDR2 is YYEKEE in the germline V gene (reference sequence). DNA for the CDR3: TGTGCCAGCAGCTTGGAGGTCTCTGGAAACACCATATATTTT. It yields the protein CASSLEVSGNTIYF.

The V gene is TRBV28, the J gene TRBJ2-7, with D possibly being TRBD1 (6 bases). The CDR3 extends over 13 amino acids. Germline values: CDR1 MDHEN, CDR2 SYDVKM. V gave up 7 bases and J gave up 3 bases, with 13 bases separating them. CDR3 amino acids: CASTRGQFYEQYF. DNA for the CDR3: TGTGCCAGCACCCGAGGACAGTTCTACGAGCAGTACTTC.

The chain uses TRBV5-1 and TRBJ2-3, with D perhaps matching TRBD1 or TRBD2 (6 bases each). Germline CDR1 reads SGHRS; CDR2 reads YFSETQ. The CDR3 loop spans 15 amino acids. V lost 0 bases and J lost 2, with 10 bases in between. The CDR3 coding sequence is TGCGCCAGCAGCTTGGGGGGGGCCTTCACAGATACGCAGTATTTT. Amino acids: CASSLGGAFTDTQYF.

This clone was recorded a few times. V and J are TRBV6-2 or TRBV6-3 and TRBJ2-1, with 8 bases fitting TRBD1. The V gene's germline CDR1 is MNHEY and CDR2 SVGEGT. The V and J ends lost 6 bases and 6 bases, in that order; junction bases with no gene match: 10. This CDR3 has 15 amino acids. CDR3 coding DNA: TGTGCCAGCAGCAAGGACAGGGTTGATATCAATGAGCAGTTCTTC. Its translation is CASSKDRVDINEQFF.

The chain employs TRBV5-8 and TRBJ2-5, with 9 bases matching TRBD1. The germline CDR1 and CDR2 sequences are SGHTS and YDEGEE. After removal of 4 bases from V and 3 bases from J, the junction contained 7 bases not matched to a gene. The length of the CDR3 is 15 residues. The CDR3 sequence: CASSLLQGAEETQYF. CDR3 coding DNA: TGTGCCAGCAGCCTTTTACAGGGGGCGGAAGAGACCCAGTACTTC. Using reference TRBV5-8 and TRBJ2-5 for the parts outside the CDR3, the full variable domain is EAGVTQSPTHLIKTRGQQATLRCSPISGHTSVYWYQQALGLGLQFLLWYDEGEERNRGNFPPRFSGRQFPNYSSELNVNALELEDSALYLCASSLLQGAEETQYFGPGTRLLVL.

The CDR3 DNA reads as TGTGCCACCGTGGGGGGTGGGAGAGCCGCAGGGACTGAAGCTTTCTTT. Protein product: CATVGGGRAAGTEAFF. The chain employs TRBV28 and TRBJ1-1, with D perhaps TRBD1 (5 bases). CDR1 and CDR2 from the germline V gene are MDHEN and SYDVKM. Trimming cost V 10 bases and J 5 bases, with 26 bases left between them. There are 16 residues in the CDR3.

The chain joins TRBV5-8 to TRBJ2-7; TRBD1 is a possible D gene (6 bases). The CDR3 is made up of 15 amino acids. Germline values: CDR1 SGHTS, CDR2 YDEGEE. V shed 4 bases and J shed 4 bases, with 18 bases lying between them. In DNA form, the CDR3 reads TGTGCCAGCAGCCCGAACCCAACAGGGAATTACGAGCAGTACTTC. Translation gives CASSPNPTGNYEQYF. The full variable domain, rest sourced from reference TRBV5-8 and TRBJ2-7, is EAGVTQSPTHLIKTRGQQATLRCSPISGHTSVYWYQQALGLGLQFLLWYDEGEERNRGNFPPRFSGRQFPNYSSELNVNALELEDSALYLCASSPNPTGNYEQYFGPGTRLTVT.

The CDR3 loop is CASSIWAGYSDAEAFF. CDR3 DNA sequence: TGTGCCAGTAGTATCTGGGCAGGATATTCGGACGCTGAAGCTTTCTTT. The chain has TRBV19 and TRBJ1-1; no firm D call. The CDR3 is made up of 16 amino acids. The V gene lost 3 bases and the J gene lost 6 bases, with 20 bases spanning the gap. Germline loops: CDR1 LNHDA, CDR2 SQIVND (reference sequence). Full variable domain (remainder filled in from reference TRBV19 and TRBJ1-1): DGGITQSPKYLFRKEGQNVTLSCEQNLNHDAMYWYRQDPGQGLRLIYYSQIVNDFQKGDIAEGYSVSREKKESFPLTVTSAQKNPTAFYLCASSIWAGYSDAEAFFGQGTRLTVV.